This T cell receptor beta chain was captured in a study of metastatic and nonmetastatic thyroid tumors. Prior to thyroid surgery, none of the patients had received any treatment. TCRdb re-clonotyped the PCR reads via MiXCR. The sample has 60,000 or so clones, 25% to 30% seen once; the top ten hold 15%. This TCR came from a female donor with papillary thyroid cancer or a benign thyroid nodule (not recorded which). Some clones in this sample may be carry-over from other donors' samples. Sequences were obtained from blood.

The CDR3 DNA sequence: TGTGCCAGCAGCCAAGGAGGAGGCAACCTCTATGGCTACACCTTC. Its translation: CASSQGGGNLYGYTF. The rearrangement links TRBV4-2 to TRBJ1-2; D is ambiguous. The CDR3 totals 15 residues. In germline, CDR1 is LGHNA, CDR2 YNFKEQ. Trimming left V 1 base short and J 4 bases short, with 13 bases between.